This T cell receptor beta chain was sequenced in a study of molecular identifiers for immune sequencing clone quantification. One entry per CDR3 protein results from TCRdb running MiXCR on the PCR reads. In the table there are approximately 9,800 distinct CDR3 sequences, 15% to 20% of which are singletons. General observations from the study: Clone sizes could be underestimated for highly expanded clones when identical TCR molecules share a barcode.

This clonotype is labeled medium-sized. Its antigen is not known. The CDR3 is 15 residues long. The junction had 2 bases not matched to a gene; V was cut back by 2 bases and J by 3 bases. The germline V gene has CDR1 MNHNY and CDR2 SVGAGI (reference sequence). The V and J genes are TRBV6-6 and TRBJ2-3, with 10 bases fitting TRBD2. This clonotype was sampled from a human donor in good health. Some libraries in this study had Jurkat cell RNA spiked in. The sequenced material came from naive CD8+ T cells from blood, with Jurkat cell RNA spiked in. Described subset: FACS-sorted CD8+CD4-CCR7+CD45RA+ naive T cells. The CDR3 here is CASSYLAGVTDTQYF. CDR3 DNA: TGTGCCAGCAGTTACCTAGCGGGAGTGACAGATACGCAGTATTTT.